The 5 T cell receptor beta chains below come from one sample, sequenced in a study of blood T cell repertoires in COVID-19. Repertoires were generated with immunoSEQ multiplex PCR, while TCRdb's copy carries only in-frame clones and drops some. The table lists 250,000 to 350,000 clones, more than 70% of them singletons. The sample comprised peripheral blood. All receptors derive from a woman in her forties or fifties with acute or convalescent COVID-19.

The chain has TRBV6-2 or TRBV6-3 and TRBJ2-7, with D perhaps TRBD1 (6 bases). Trimming stripped 4 bases from V and 5 bases from J, with 12 bases between. The length of the CDR3 is 13 residues. Germline CDR1 and CDR2: MNHEY and SVGEGT. The chain's CDR3 is CASSSYRADEQYF. The DNA for the CDR3 is TGTGCCAGCAGTTCCTACAGGGCGGACGAGCAGTACTTC.

This clone has a handful of counts. This chain joins TRBV10-3 and TRBJ1-5, with D maybe TRBD1 (6 bases). This CDR3 is built from 13 residues. Germline V CDR1 and CDR2: ENHRY, SYGVKD. The ends were cut back, 5 bases at V and 6 bases at J, with 11 bases in the middle. The CDR3 reads CAISPGVSQPQHF. The CDR3 bases are TGTGCCATCAGTCCAGGGGTATCTCAGCCCCAGCATTTT.

The chain links TRBV5-4 to TRBJ1-1; weak D call: TRBD1 (5 bases). Trimming left V 4 bases short and J 1 base short, with 14 bases between. CDR1 is SGHNT and CDR2 is YYREEE in the germline V gene (reference sequence). The CDR3 runs to 15 residues. The CDR3 spells CASSPPQGENTEAFF. CDR3 in DNA: TGTGCCAGCAGCCCCCCCCAGGGTGAGAACACTGAAGCTTTCTTT.

As to this clone: Other DNA sequences of this sample code for an identical CDR3. The V and J genes are TRBV5-1 and TRBJ2-5; 7 positions agree with TRBD1. The J segment lost 4 bases and the V segment lost 0 bases, leaving 6 bases of the junction unmatched. The CDR3 length is 15 residues. CDR1 SGHRS and CDR2 YFSETQ come from the germline V gene. The DNA of the CDR3 is TGCGCCAGCAGCTTGGGAGGGGGCGCGGGAGAGACCCAGTACTTC. Protein sequence: CASSLGGGAGETQYF.

In its sample, this clone was seen a few times. J is TRBJ2-5 and V is TRBV7-3; D might be TRBD2 (5 bases). The CDR3 is made up of 13 amino acids. Germline lookup yields CDR1 SGHTA and CDR2 FQGTGA. Trimming stripped 2 bases from V and 4 bases from J, with 8 bases between. For the CDR3, the DNA is TGTGCCAGCAGCTTATCTAGCTTAGAGACCCAGTACTTC. As protein: CASSLSSLETQYF.